These 31 T cell receptor beta chains were all obtained from the same sample, sequenced in a study of shared clonotypes between healthy human individuals (dated by TCRdb to about 2020). Receptors were amplified or captured by the immunoSEQ multiplex PCR assay. In TCRdb, the immuneACCESS table is reduced to in-frame sequences with V and J assigned. These tables do not hold every clone; where another copy was compared, an unresolved V gene accounts for under half, and the others remain unexplained. This sample lists about 2.2 million clones; about 93% were detected once. Of the sample, under 2% is held by the ten largest clones. CD8 naive samples were obtained by positive selection for CCR7 among CD45RO-negative cells, yielding a CD45RA+CCR7+ population from which TemRA cells were excluded. Material for sequencing was naive CD8+ T cells from PBMCs. Taken with the paper, the label for cell subset or site translates to: CD45RA+CCR7+. The receptors come from a man in his late teens or twenties in good health. Some clones in this sample may be carry-over from other donors' samples.

The chain couples TRBV9 to TRBJ1-1; no definite D call. Per the germline V gene, CDR1 is SGDLS and CDR2 is YYNGEE. The CDR3 runs 12 residues. V shed 3 bases and J shed 6 bases, with 9 bases lying between them. The CDR3 bases are TGTGCCAGCAGCGACGAATCGGCTGAAGCTTTCTTT. It yields the protein CASSDESAEAFF.

The chain employs TRBV27 and TRBJ1-5, with a weak D call TRBD1 (5 bases). This CDR3 is built from 14 residues. With 6 bases removed from V and 5 bases from J, the gap between germline ends came to 14 bases. Germline V CDR1 and CDR2: MNHEY, SMNVEV (reference sequence). The CDR3 spells CASRRRDRDQPQHF. CDR3 DNA sequence: TGTGCCAGCAGGAGAAGGGACCGCGATCAGCCCCAGCATTTT.

The J gene is TRBJ2-7, the V gene TRBV5-6; D not resolved. The germline V and J ends were trimmed by 4 bases and 0 bases, with 14 bases remaining between them. This CDR3 comprises 15 residues. In germline, CDR1 is SGHDT, CDR2 YYEEEE. The CDR3 DNA sequence: TGTGCCAGCAGCGCCGACGGATGGAACTCCTACGAGCAGTACTTC. Translation: CASSADGWNSYEQYF.

This clone appeared once. The same CDR3 arises from other DNA sequences in this sample as well. The gene calls are TRBV5-4 and TRBJ2-1; D is unresolved. The CDR3 contains 13 residues. Germline V lookup: CDR1 SGHNT, CDR2 YYREEE (reference sequence). The germline V and J ends were trimmed by 2 bases and 4 bases, with 7 bases remaining between them. The CDR3 DNA reads as TGTGCCAGCAGCTTCCGGGCTTACAATGAGCAGTTCTTC. Residues: CASSFRAYNEQFF.

The J gene is TRBJ2-1, the V gene TRBV27; possibly TRBD2 for D (6 bases). CDR1 is MNHEY, CDR2 SMNVEV, per germline (reference sequence). V was shortened by 7 bases and J by 0 bases, with 16 bases between the two germline ends. The CDR3 contains 16 residues. As DNA, the CDR3 is TGTGCCAGCACGGGGTGGCGGGGTAGCTCCTACAATGAGCAGTTCTTC. Residues: CASTGWRGSSYNEQFF.

This clone was observed once. The rearrangement joins TRBV15 to TRBJ1-1, with a possible D match to TRBD1 (6 bases). Germline CDR1 and CDR2: LNHNV and YYDKDF (reference sequence). The CDR3 has 15 amino acids. Trimming cost V 0 bases and J 6 bases, with 14 bases left between them. The CDR3 region has the DNA TGTGCCACCAGCAGAGATGGGGGGGCAATGGCTGAAGCTTTCTTT. Translated: CATSRDGGAMAEAFF.

The V call is TRBV28, the J call TRBJ1-1; perhaps TRBD1 as D (6 bases). This CDR3 comprises 17 residues. The V end lost 0 bases, the J end lost 5 bases, and 19 bases lay between the germline ends. CDR1 and CDR2 from the germline V gene are MDHEN and SYDVKM. The CDR3 sequence is CASSLWREGGPGTEAFF. DNA of the CDR3: TGTGCCAGCAGTTTATGGAGGGAGGGGGGCCCTGGGACTGAAGCTTTCTTT.

This clone appeared a single time. The CDR3, as DNA: TGTGCCAGTACGCGTATAGGCGGCCTAACGGTAGACTCCTATGGCTACACCTTC. This gives the protein CASTRIGGLTVDSYGYTF. The V call is TRBV19, the J call TRBJ1-2, with D unresolved. This CDR3 comprises 18 residues. V was clipped by 7 bases and J by 4 bases, with 28 bases between them. Germline V gene lookup returns CDR1 LNHDA and CDR2 SQIVND (reference sequence).

The chain couples TRBV6-1 to TRBJ1-3; TRBD1 might be the D (6 bases). The V end lost 3 bases, the J end lost 3 bases, and 18 bases lay between the germline ends. The germline V gene encodes CDR1 MNHNS and CDR2 SASEGT. This CDR3 spans 17 amino acids. CDR3 amino acids: CASSEGRQAGYGNTIYF. CDR3 in DNA: TGTGCCAGCAGTGAGGGTAGACAGGCCGGGTATGGAAACACCATATATTTT.

This chain links TRBV5-1 with TRBJ1-5, with 7 bases matching TRBD1. The CDR3 extends over 14 amino acids. J lost 6 bases, V lost 2 bases, and 5 bases had no gene match. Germline V gene lookup returns CDR1 SGHRS and CDR2 YFSETQ. The CDR3 DNA reads TGCGCCAGCAGCTTCTTAGGGGGCTCTCAGCCCCAGCATTTT. Translation: CASSFLGGSQPQHF.

V and J are TRBV7-7 and TRBJ2-1; D is perhaps TRBD2 (6 bases). V was cut by 5 bases and J by 5 bases, with 16 bases left in between. The germline CDR1 and CDR2 sequences are SSHAT and FNYEAQ (reference sequence). The CDR3 loop spans 15 amino acids. CDR3 region: CASSPGSGLHNEQFF. The CDR3 bases are TGTGCCAGCAGCCCGGGATCGGGACTTCACAATGAGCAGTTCTTC.

Concerning this clone: Other DNA variants within this sample encode the same CDR3. DNA for the CDR3: TGCAGCGTTGTGGGACTAGCGAGCTCCTACGAGCAGTACTTC. Encoded protein: CSVVGLASSYEQYF. The chain recombines TRBV29-1 with TRBJ2-7; 10 nucleotides agree with TRBD2. Trimming at V came to 4 bases and at J to 0 bases, leaving 3 bases not matched to a gene. CDR3 size: 14 residues. From germline, CDR1 is SQVTM and CDR2 ANQGSEA.

J is TRBJ1-3 and V is TRBV7-9; 7 nucleotides line up with TRBD1. There are 18 residues in the CDR3. Germline-derived CDR1 and CDR2 are SEHNR and FQNEAQ (reference sequence). With V trimmed by 5 bases and J by 1 base, 14 bases remained unmatched. The CDR3 coding sequence is TGTGCCAGCAGCCTCCGGGACAGTGGCTTCGGTTCTGGAAACACCATATATTTT. Translation gives CASSLRDSGFGSGNTIYF.

This sequence joins TRBV9 and TRBJ1-2; 7 bases match TRBD1. CDR1 is SGDLS, CDR2 YYNGEE, per germline. This CDR3 region has 16 residues. J gave up 2 bases and V 2 bases, and 9 bases lay outside the gene matches. The CDR3 sequence: CASSVGTGARNYGYTF. CDR3 nucleotide sequence: TGTGCCAGCAGCGTGGGTACAGGGGCTCGAAACTATGGCTACACCTTC. Full variable domain (missing parts from reference TRBV9 and TRBJ1-2): DSGVTQTPKHLITATGQRVTLRCSPRSGDLSVYWYQQSLDQGLQFLIQYYNGEERAKGNILERFSAQQFPDLHSELNLSSLELGDSALYFCASSVGTGARNYGYTFGSGTRLTVV.

V usage is TRBV11-2 and J usage is TRBJ2-1; 15 nucleotides match TRBD2. This CDR3 spans 17 amino acids. In germline, CDR1 is SGHAT, CDR2 FQNNGV. V shed 5 bases, J shed 8 bases, and the junction held 10 bases outside the gene matches. The CDR3: CASSPRTSGRVWDEQFF. CDR3 coding DNA: TGTGCCAGCAGCCCCAGGACTAGCGGGAGGGTTTGGGATGAGCAGTTCTTC. Combining the CDR3 with reference TRBV11-2 and TRBJ2-1 gives the whole variable domain EAGVAQSPRYKIIEKRQSVAFWCNPISGHATLYWYQQILGQGPKLLIQFQNNGVVDDSQLPKDRFSAERLKGVDSTLKIQPAKLEDSAVYLCASSPRTSGRVWDEQFFGPGTRLTVL.

Concerning this clone itself: The same CDR3 also results from other DNA sequences found in this sample. The V and J genes are TRBV27 and TRBJ2-1; a possible D gene is TRBD2 (5 bases). The CDR3 contains 14 residues. V gave up 5 bases and J gave up 0 bases, with 8 bases separating them. Germline lookup yields CDR1 MNHEY and CDR2 SMNVEV (reference sequence). CDR3 bases: TGTGCCAGCAGTCTGGCGGGCTCCTACAATGAGCAGTTCTTC. This translates into CASSLAGSYNEQFF.

The chain employs TRBV2 and TRBJ2-1, with D possibly being TRBD1 or TRBD2 (5 bases each). The CDR3 is made up of 13 amino acids. V was trimmed by 6 bases and J by 8 bases, leaving 14 bases between them. Germline CDR1 is SNHLY and CDR2 is FYNNEI. The CDR3 region has the DNA TGTGCCAGCAGCGGGGCGGGCGTCGATGAGCAGTTCTTC. Translation: CASSGAGVDEQFF.

For this clone: Distinct nucleotide sequences in the sample also encode this CDR3. The chain links TRBV7-9 to TRBJ2-6; D remains ambiguous. Germline CDR1 reads SEHNR; CDR2 reads FQNEAQ (reference sequence). The CDR3 is 15 amino acids. V was trimmed by 1 base and J by 0 bases, leaving 4 bases between them. The CDR3 spells CASSLVDSGANVLTF. The CDR3 nucleotides are TGTGCCAGCAGCTTAGTCGACTCTGGGGCCAACGTCCTGACTTTC.

In its sample, this clone was seen once. The chain employs TRBV15 and TRBJ2-1; 9 bases are a match to TRBD2. Germline values: CDR1 LNHNV, CDR2 YYDKDF (reference sequence). CDR3 length: 20 amino acids. The V and J ends lost 2 bases and 0 bases, in that order; junction bases with no gene match: 14. The CDR3, as DNA: TGTGCCACCAGCAGAAAAGAGGCACTAGCGGGCCGAAGCTCCTACAATGAGCAGTTCTTC. Protein: CATSRKEALAGRSSYNEQFF.

The chain's CDR3 is CASENPWQETQYF. Here the CDR3 DNA reads TGTGCCAGCGAAAATCCGTGGCAAGAGACCCAGTACTTC. The gene calls are TRBV7-9 and TRBJ2-5, with D uncertain. The CDR3 consists of 13 residues. The germline CDR1 and CDR2 sequences are SEHNR and FQNEAQ (reference sequence). V was cut by 8 bases and J by 2 bases, with 12 bases left in between.

The chain links TRBV10-1 to TRBJ2-7, with TRBD2 matching 7 bases. V trimming: 2 bases; J trimming: 4 bases; junction bases outside the gene matches: 5. The germline CDR1 and CDR2 sequences are WNHNN and SYGVQD (reference sequence). This CDR3 has 14 residues. This chain's CDR3 is CASSEAGEAYEQYF. The DNA for the CDR3 is TGCGCCAGCAGTGAGGCGGGAGAAGCTTACGAGCAGTACTTC.

V is TRBV5-6 and J is TRBJ2-7, with D hard to call. This CDR3 is built from 14 residues. Trimming stripped 4 bases from V and 0 bases from J, with 11 bases between. Germline CDR1 is SGHDT and CDR2 is YYEEEE. CDR3 bases: TGTGCCAGCAGCGGCGGTGGCAGCTCCTACGAGCAGTACTTC. It yields the protein CASSGGGSSYEQYF.

The V gene is TRBV19, the J gene TRBJ2-1, with D possibly matching TRBD1 (6 bases). Trimming shortened V by 3 bases and J by 4 bases, and 10 bases separated the two germline ends. Germline V gives CDR1 LNHDA, CDR2 SQIVND (reference sequence). This CDR3 contains 14 residues. The CDR3: CASSMRTAYNEQFF. The CDR3 region has the DNA TGTGCCAGTAGTATGAGGACAGCTTACAATGAGCAGTTCTTC.

V and J are TRBV19 and TRBJ1-1; D is undetermined. Germline V gives CDR1 LNHDA, CDR2 SQIVND (reference sequence). V shed 7 bases and J shed 7 bases, with 16 bases lying between them. The CDR3 has 13 residues. CDR3 amino acids: CASTQGRAYEAFF. DNA for the CDR3: TGTGCCAGTACCCAAGGGCGGGCCTATGAAGCTTTCTTT.

V and J are TRBV27 and TRBJ2-1; no reliable D call. V was clipped by 6 bases and J by 2 bases, with 5 bases between them. The CDR3 spans 12 residues. Germline CDR1 reads MNHEY; CDR2 reads SMNVEV (reference sequence). The CDR3 DNA reads TGTGCCAGCAGGCGTACCTACAATGAGCAGTTCTTC. Its translation is CASRRTYNEQFF.

The CDR3 nucleotides read TGTGCCAGCAGCTTTGTAGCGGGGGGCTCCTACGAGCAGTACTTC. Its translation is CASSFVAGGSYEQYF. The chain is built from TRBV7-2 and TRBJ2-7; TRBD2 agrees at 10 bases. The trim removed 3 bases at V and 0 bases at J, leaving 2 bases unmatched. The germline V gene encodes CDR1 SGHTA and CDR2 FQGNSA. The CDR3 length is 15 residues.

Here the CDR3 DNA reads TGTGCCAGCAGCGTACAGGGACAGTACAATGAGCAGTTCTTC. Translation gives CASSVQGQYNEQFF. The chain combines TRBV9 with TRBJ2-1; 7 bases line up with TRBD1. Germline V gene lookup returns CDR1 SGDLS and CDR2 YYNGEE. The CDR3 spans 14 residues. Germline trimming cut 1 base from V and 4 bases from J; bases unmatched to any gene: 2.

The chain links TRBV28 to TRBJ2-5, with D maybe TRBD1 (6 bases). Germline V gene lookup returns CDR1 MDHEN and CDR2 SYDVKM. Trimming cost V 4 bases and J 1 base, with 10 bases left between them. CDR3 length: 14 amino acids. The CDR3 loop is CASSYTGFQETQYF. The CDR3 coding sequence is TGTGCCAGCAGTTATACAGGGTTCCAAGAGACCCAGTACTTC.

The V and J genes are TRBV27 and TRBJ2-1; tentatively, D is TRBD1 (6 bases). Germline V gene data show CDR1 as MNHEY and CDR2 as SMNVEV (reference sequence). The germline V and J ends were trimmed by 0 bases and 6 bases, with 15 bases remaining between them. The CDR3 is 16 amino acids. This CDR3 reads CASSLSEGEKSNEQFF. CDR3 sequence (DNA): TGTGCCAGCAGTTTATCCGAGGGGGAGAAGTCCAATGAGCAGTTCTTC.

The gene calls are TRBV28 and TRBJ2-7; D perhaps matches TRBD2 (6 bases). Germline V CDR1 and CDR2: MDHEN, SYDVKM. V was trimmed by 4 bases and J by 1 base, leaving 20 bases between them. The CDR3 totals 17 residues. The CDR3 protein is CASSSGVREPRSYEQYF. CDR3 bases: TGTGCCAGCAGTTCGGGGGTGCGTGAGCCGAGGTCCTACGAGCAGTACTTC.

The V gene is TRBV4-2, the J gene TRBJ2-7; D perhaps matches TRBD2 (6 bases). CDR3 size: 16 residues. The germline V gene encodes CDR1 LGHNA and CDR2 YNFKEQ. V was cut by 3 bases and J by 0 bases, with 15 bases left in between. The CDR3 sequence is CASSQEGLGGSYEQYF. CDR3 DNA sequence: TGTGCCAGCAGCCAGGAGGGACTCGGGGGCTCCTACGAGCAGTACTTC.